Following are 13 T cell receptor beta chains from one sample sequenced in a study of human T cells and chemical hapten exposure. TCRdb independently ran MiXCR on the RACE reads; one entry per CDR3 protein. The sample gives tens of thousands of distinct CDR3 sequences, under 14% of which show up once; 1.6% is in the top ten. Time point given: patch test 2, 6 weeks after DPC sensitization. This sample's treatment: therapeutic diphenylcyclopropenone sensitization with weekly scalp DPC. The sequences come from whole blood, collected in connection with sensitization to the hapten diphenylcyclopropenone (DPC). Receptors were obtained from a man aged 18 to 35 with alopecia areata. Some clones in this sample may be carry-over from other donors' samples.

The rearrangement links TRBV3-1 to TRBJ2-5; maybe TRBD1 (5 bases). The V and J ends lost 0 bases and 5 bases respectively, with 16 bases between them. The germline gives CDR1 LGHDT, CDR2 YNNKEL (reference sequence). The CDR3 covers 16 residues. The DNA for the CDR3 is TGTGCCAGCAGCCAAGATGAGTGGCAGGGTTTGGAGACCCAGTACTTC. This codes for CASSQDEWQGLETQYF.

CDR3 loop: CASSQSPGQETQYF. The DNA of the CDR3 is TGTGCCAGCAGCCAATCCCCGGGCCAAGAGACCCAGTACTTC. This chain uses TRBV3-1 with TRBJ2-5; D unresolved. Trimming shortened V by 2 bases and J by 1 base, and 8 bases separated the two germline ends. There are 14 residues in the CDR3. Per germline, CDR1 LGHDT and CDR2 YNNKEL (reference sequence).

This clonotype occurred many times. The gene calls are TRBV20-1 and TRBJ1-2; 9 nucleotides match TRBD1. Germline loops: CDR1 DFQATT, CDR2 SNEGSKA (reference sequence). The CDR3 runs to 16 residues. Trimming removed 4 bases from V and 2 bases from J; junction bases left unmatched: 11. CDR3 region: CSATNRGPLGNYGYTF. The CDR3 region has the DNA TGCAGTGCTACCAACAGGGGGCCGTTGGGGAACTATGGCTACACCTTC.

J is TRBJ1-5 and V is TRBV7-3; TRBD1 is a possible D gene (6 bases). Trimming took off 5 bases at V and 4 bases at J, with 12 bases between the two ends. Germline lookup yields CDR1 SGHTA and CDR2 FQGTGA. The CDR3 is 14 residues long. CDR3 sequence reads: CASSLQGTNQPQHF. The CDR3 DNA is TGTGCCAGCAGCCTACAGGGAACGAATCAGCCCCAGCATTTT. Looking up the rest from reference TRBV7-3 and TRBJ1-5 gives the full variable domain: GAGVSQTPSNKVTEKGKYVELRCDPISGHTALYWYRQSLGQGPEFLIYFQGTGAADDSGLPNDRFFAVRPEGSVSTLKIQRTERGDSAVYLCASSLQGTNQPQHFGDGTRLSIL.

There are many counts of this clonotype. The chain has TRBV20-1 and TRBJ1-1; D is ambiguous. This CDR3 is 16 amino acids long. Germline V gene data show CDR1 as DFQATT and CDR2 as SNEGSKA (reference sequence). V lost 2 bases and J lost 1, with 17 bases in between. CDR3 nucleotide sequence: TGCAGTGCTAGATTCGGCCGACTTTCTTGGAACACTGAAGCTTTCTTT. Amino acids: CSARFGRLSWNTEAFF.

At least ten counts were recorded for this clonotype. The chain joins TRBV11-2 to TRBJ2-2, with a tentative D call TRBD1 (6 bases). V lost 5 bases and J lost 5, with 9 bases in between. The CDR3 extends over 13 amino acids. Germline CDR1 and CDR2: SGHAT and FQNNGV. The CDR3 DNA sequence: TGTGCCAGCAGCCTACAGGGAACCGGGGAGCTGTTTTTT. This encodes CASSLQGTGELFF.

This clonotype was observed at least ten times. V gene TRBV5-1 combines with J gene TRBJ2-1; TRBD2 aligns across 12 bases. V dropped 1 base and J dropped 5; count of bases not matched to a gene: 13. Germline CDR1 is SGHRS and CDR2 is YFSETQ. The CDR3 has 19 amino acids. The CDR3 DNA reads TGCGCCAGCAGCTTGAAGGGCGGACTAGCGGGGCTCCGGGACAATGAGCAGTTCTTC. Protein sequence: CASSLKGGLAGLRDNEQFF.

This clonotype was found a few times. The rearrangement uses TRBV20-1 and TRBJ1-3; D unresolved. With 7 bases removed from V and 1 base from J, the gap between germline ends came to 8 bases. CDR3 length equals 12 residues. Germline assignment: CDR1 DFQATT and CDR2 SNEGSKA (reference sequence). Here the CDR3 DNA reads TGCAGTGTAGAAGGTTCTGGAAACACCATATATTTT. This encodes CSVEGSGNTIYF.

The J gene is TRBJ2-1, the V gene TRBV6-4; 9 nucleotides agree with TRBD1. Trimming removed 5 bases from V and 2 bases from J; junction bases left unmatched: 1. CDR3 length: 14 amino acids. CDR1 is MRHNA, CDR2 SNTAGT, per germline. CDR3 in DNA: TGTGCCAGCAGTCGGGACAGGGCCTACAATGAGCAGTTCTTC. Its protein is CASSRDRAYNEQFF.

The sample holds a few counts of this clonotype. V is TRBV7-2 and J is TRBJ2-1, with 8 bases that match TRBD2. The V gene's germline CDR1 is SGHTA and CDR2 FQGNSA. The CDR3 has 15 residues. V lost 1 base, J lost 3 bases, and 2 bases stayed unmatched. The chain's CDR3 is CASSLGAGVYNEQFF. Here the CDR3 DNA reads TGTGCCAGCAGCTTAGGAGCGGGGGTCTACAATGAGCAGTTCTTC.

In this sample, this clonotype turned up a few times. The genes are TRBV11-2 and TRBJ2-1; a weak D match, TRBD1 (5 bases). CDR3 length equals 14 residues. CDR1 SGHAT and CDR2 FQNNGV come from the germline V gene. Trimming pared 2 bases from V and 6 bases from J, leaving 11 bases between. The CDR3 spells CASSLWQGSNEQFF. CDR3 bases: TGTGCCAGCAGCTTATGGCAGGGATCCAATGAGCAGTTCTTC.

In this sample, this clonotype turned up a few times. The rearrangement links TRBV6-7 to TRBJ2-7; D ambiguous. Being an ORF, TRBV6-7 has a function that is uncertain. CDR3 length: 14 amino acids. The DNA for the CDR3 is TGTGCCAGCAGTTACTCCCTTCCGACGGTCCCCCCGAACGTC. Amino acids: CASSYSLPTVPPNV.

This clonotype was recorded a few times. V usage is TRBV5-1 and J usage is TRBJ1-4; TRBD1 agrees at 10 bases. The CDR3 totals 17 residues. V shed 3 bases and J 5 bases; nucleotides not matched to a gene: 10. CDR1 is SGHRS and CDR2 is YFSETQ in the germline V gene. The CDR3 DNA follows: TGCGCCAGCAGCTGGGGACAGGGGACTGGGTCCAATGAAAAACTGTTTTTT. This sequence encodes CASSWGQGTGSNEKLFF.